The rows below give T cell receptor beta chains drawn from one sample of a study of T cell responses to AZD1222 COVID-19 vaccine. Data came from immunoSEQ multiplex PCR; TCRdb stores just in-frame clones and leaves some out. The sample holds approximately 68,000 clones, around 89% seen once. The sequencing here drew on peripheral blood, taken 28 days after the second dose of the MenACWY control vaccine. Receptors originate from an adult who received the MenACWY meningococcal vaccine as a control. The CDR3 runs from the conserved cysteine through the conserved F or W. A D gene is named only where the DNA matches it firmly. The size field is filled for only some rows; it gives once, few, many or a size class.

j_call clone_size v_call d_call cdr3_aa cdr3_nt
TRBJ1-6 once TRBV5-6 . CASSLAGGQGLHSPLHF TGTGCCAGCAGCTTGGCGGGGGGCCAAGGGCTTCATTCACCCCTCCACTTT
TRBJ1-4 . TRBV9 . CASSVGTGPNEKLFF TGTGCCAGCAGCGTAGGAACAGGCCCTAATGAAAAACTGTTTTTT
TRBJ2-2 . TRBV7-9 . CASSSTGYGELFF TGTGCCAGCAGCTCCACAGGGTACGGGGAGCTGTTTTTT
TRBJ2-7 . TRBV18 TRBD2 CASSPSGSHAYEQYF TGTGCCAGCTCACCCAGCGGGAGTCATGCCTACGAGCAGTACTTC
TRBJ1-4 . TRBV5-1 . CASSLLPGTNEKLFF TGCGCCAGCAGCTTGCTACCTGGCACTAATGAAAAACTGTTTTTT
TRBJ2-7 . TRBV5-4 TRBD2 CASSLGLAGGTEQYF TGTGCCAGCAGCTTGGGACTAGCGGGAGGGACTGAGCAGTACTTC
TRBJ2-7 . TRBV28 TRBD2 CASKTAGPQREQYF TGTGCCAGCAAAACAGCGGGGCCACAACGCGAGCAGTACTTC
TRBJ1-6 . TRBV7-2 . CASSVGVIGSSYNSPLHF TGTGCCAGCAGCGTCGGGGTAATTGGGAGCTCCTATAATTCACCCCTCCACTTT
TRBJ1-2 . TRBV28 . CASSFGQNYGYTF TGTGCCAGCAGTTTTGGCCAGAACTATGGCTACACCTTC
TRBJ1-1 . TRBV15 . CATSRGQEGVWTEAFF TGTGCCACCAGCAGAGGGCAGGAGGGAGTATGGACTGAAGCTTTCTTT
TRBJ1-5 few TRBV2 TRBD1 CASKISGQENQPQHF TGTGCCAGCAAAATCTCGGGACAGGAAAATCAGCCCCAGCATTTT
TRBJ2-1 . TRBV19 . CASRPASDSYNEQFF TGTGCCAGTAGACCGGCTAGCGACTCCTACAATGAGCAGTTCTTC
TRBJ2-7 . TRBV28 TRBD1 CASSLRGRGSYEQYF TGTGCCAGCAGTTTGAGGGGGCGCGGATCCTACGAGCAGTACTTC
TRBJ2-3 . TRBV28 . CASRASSTDTQYF TGTGCCAGCAGGGCCTCTAGTACAGATACGCAGTATTTT
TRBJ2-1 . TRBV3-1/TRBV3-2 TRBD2 CASSRPGTSGRGDEQFF TGTGCCAGCAGCCGTCCCGGGACTAGCGGGAGGGGGGATGAGCAGTTCTTC
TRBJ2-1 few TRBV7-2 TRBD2 CASSWTSGDYNEQFF TGTGCCAGCAGCTGGACTAGCGGAGATTACAATGAGCAGTTCTTC
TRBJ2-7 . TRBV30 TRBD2 CAWSPGLDGSEQYF TGTGCCTGGAGTCCAGGACTAGACGGAAGCGAGCAGTACTTC
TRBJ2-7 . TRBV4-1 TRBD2 CASSQAVLAALPGEQYF TGCGCCAGCAGCCAAGCAGTTCTAGCGGCCCTCCCGGGGGAGCAGTACTTC
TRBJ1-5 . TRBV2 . CASSELRGQPQHF TGTGCCAGCAGTGAACTCCGGGGTCAGCCCCAGCATTTT
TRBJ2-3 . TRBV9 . CASSVVGKGPQYF TGTGCCAGCAGCGTAGTAGGCAAGGGACCGCAGTATTTT
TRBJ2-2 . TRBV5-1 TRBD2 CASSPSGRAGAGELFF TGCGCCAGCAGCCCTAGCGGGAGGGCCGGGGCCGGGGAGCTGTTTTTT
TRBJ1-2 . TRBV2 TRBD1 CASSGQGPYYGYTF TGTGCCAGCAGCGGACAGGGGCCCTACTATGGCTACACCTTC
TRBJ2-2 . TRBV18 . CASSPLDRNTGELFF TGTGCCAGCTCCCCGTTGGACAGAAACACCGGGGAGCTGTTTTTT
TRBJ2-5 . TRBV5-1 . CASSLGLAGQETQYF TGCGCCAGCAGCTTGGGATTAGCGGGACAGGAGACCCAGTACTTC
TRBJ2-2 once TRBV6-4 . CASSDSQVTGELFF TGTGCCAGCAGTGACTCCCAAGTTACCGGGGAGCTGTTTTTT
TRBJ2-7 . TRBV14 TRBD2 CASSPGLAGVSEQYF TGTGCCAGCAGTCCCGGGCTAGCGGGAGTTTCGGAGCAGTACTTC
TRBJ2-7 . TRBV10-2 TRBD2 CASSFSGNEQYF TGCGCCAGCAGCTTTAGCGGGAACGAGCAGTACTTC
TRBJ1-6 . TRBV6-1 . CASSEVGLDSPSPLHF TGTGCCAGCAGTGAAGTGGGGCTGGACAGCCCTTCACCCCTCCACTTT
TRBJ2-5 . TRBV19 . CASSIRQNQETQYF TGTGCCAGTAGTATCCGACAAAACCAAGAGACCCAGTACTTC
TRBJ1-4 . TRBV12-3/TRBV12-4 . CASRRHNEKLFF TGTGCCAGCAGACGGCATAATGAAAAACTGTTTTTT
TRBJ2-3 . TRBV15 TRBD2 CATSRDRSGRGRGNTQYF TGTGCCACCAGCAGAGATCGGAGCGGGAGGGGCCGTGGGAATACGCAGTATTTT
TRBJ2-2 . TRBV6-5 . CAISWAPSTGELFF TGTGCCATCTCCTGGGCCCCTAGCACCGGGGAGCTGTTTTTT
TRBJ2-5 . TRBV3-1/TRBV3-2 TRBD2 CASSQDSGGAPYF TGTGCCAGCAGCCAAGACAGCGGGGGGGCCCCGTACTTC
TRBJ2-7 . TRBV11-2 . CASSLGVIYEQYF TGTGCCAGCAGCTTAGGCGTTATCTACGAGCAGTACTTC
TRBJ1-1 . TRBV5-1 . CASSPIGGGAAFF TGCGCCAGCAGCCCGATCGGTGGGGGAGCGGCTTTCTTT
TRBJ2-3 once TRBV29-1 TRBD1 CSAEDRDTDTQYF TGCAGCGCTGAGGACAGGGACACAGATACGCAGTATTTT
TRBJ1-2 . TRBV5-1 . CASSLDLLNYGYTF TGCGCCAGCAGCTTGGACCTTCTTAACTATGGCTACACCTTC
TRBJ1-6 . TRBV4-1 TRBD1 CASSPGTGPSSPLHF TGCGCCAGCAGCCCCGGGACAGGACCGTCTTCACCCCTCCACTTT
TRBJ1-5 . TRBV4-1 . CASSQPWAPNQPQHF TGCGCCAGCAGCCAACCCTGGGCGCCAAATCAGCCCCAGCATTTT
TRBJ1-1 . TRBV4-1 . CASSQSGAEAFF TGCGCCAGCAGCCAATCTGGGGCTGAAGCTTTCTTT
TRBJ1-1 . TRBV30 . CAWSVEGRGDEAFF TGTGCCTGGAGTGTCGAAGGGAGGGGGGATGAAGCTTTCTTT
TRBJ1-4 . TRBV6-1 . CASSENGGPNEKLFF TGTGCCAGCAGTGAAAACGGGGGTCCGAACGAAAAACTGTTTTTT
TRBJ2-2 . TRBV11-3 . CASSLDRSLGGTGELFF TGTGCCAGCAGCTTAGACCGGTCCCTAGGGGGGACCGGGGAGCTGTTTTTT
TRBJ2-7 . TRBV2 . CASSFQGLEQYF TGTGCCAGCAGCTTTCAGGGCCTCGAGCAGTACTTC